A single sample gave rise to the 30 T cell receptor beta chains below, sequenced in a study of Ad26.COV2.S vaccination and SARS-CoV-2 variants. Treatment indicated: about 20 received Ad26.COV2.S at low or high dose, single or two shots; 5 received placebo; per-sample allocation not given. Specimens were obtained on day 63 following the first vaccine or placebo injection. Measured with immunoSEQ multiplex PCR; TCRdb has only the in-frame clones, and not every one. Of hundreds of thousands of clones listed, roughly 90% are singletons. Sequences were derived from peripheral blood, sampled in a trial of Ad26.COV2.S vaccine versus placebo. The receptors were gathered from a person aged 18-65 years who received the Ad26.COV2.S COVID-19 vaccine or a placebo.

This clone was recorded only once. This chain links TRBV13 with TRBJ1-4; D may be TRBD1 (5 bases). Trimming removed 3 bases from V and 3 bases from J, with 8 bases in between. The CDR3 spans 14 residues. Looked up from germline, CDR1 is PRHDT and CDR2 is FYEKMQ (reference sequence). CDR3: CASSFRDANEKLFF. Here the CDR3 DNA reads TGTGCCAGCAGCTTCCGGGACGCTAATGAAAAACTGTTTTTT.

The V gene is TRBV7-6, the J gene TRBJ2-6; TRBD2 matches at 7 bases. Germline V gene lookup returns CDR1 SGHVS and CDR2 FNYEAQ. The CDR3 is 16 amino acids. V was pared by 1 base and J by 0 bases, with 0 bases of the junction left unmatched. For the CDR3, the DNA is TGTGCCAGCAGCTTAGGGGGGGGCTCTGGGGCCAACGTCCTGACTTTC. Amino acid sequence: CASSLGGGSGANVLTF.

V is TRBV5-4 and J is TRBJ2-3, with 8 bases that match TRBD1. The CDR3 extends over 14 amino acids. V lost 2 bases and J lost 4; bases outside the gene matches: 3. The germline V gene encodes CDR1 SGHNT and CDR2 YYREEE (reference sequence). This CDR3 is CASSFQGAADTQYF. The CDR3 bases are TGTGCCAGCAGCTTCCAGGGGGCTGCAGATACGCAGTATTTT.

This chain uses TRBV7-9 with TRBJ2-3; D is unclear. The germline gives CDR1 SEHNR, CDR2 FQNEAQ (reference sequence). The CDR3 spans 12 residues. V was trimmed by 5 bases and J by 7 bases, leaving 10 bases between them. The CDR3, as DNA: TGTGCCAGCAGCCCCGCGGTTCATACGCAGTATTTT. Its translation: CASSPAVHTQYF.

With regard to this clone: The identical CDR3 is also encoded by other nucleotide sequences in the sample. V and J are TRBV3-1 (or the pseudogene TRBV3-2) and TRBJ2-5; no clear D. The CDR3 consists of 13 residues. V was clipped by 1 base and J by 2 bases, with 5 bases between them. Looked up from germline, CDR1 is LGHDT and CDR2 is YNNKEL (reference sequence). The CDR3 nucleotides read TGTGCCAGCAGCCAAGTCGGTCAAGAGACCCAGTACTTC. Protein product: CASSQVGQETQYF.

A few counts support this clone. The chain has TRBV4-1 and TRBJ2-2; D may be TRBD1 (5 bases). The CDR3 loop spans 15 amino acids. Trimming removed 3 bases from V and 2 bases from J, with 10 bases in between. CDR1 is MGHRA and CDR2 is YSYEKL in the germline V gene. Here the CDR3 DNA reads TGCGCCAGCAGCCAGAGACAGATAAACACCGGGGAGCTGTTTTTT. This sequence encodes CASSQRQINTGELFF.

The chain is built from TRBV15 and TRBJ1-5, with D hard to call. Germline V lookup: CDR1 LNHNV, CDR2 YYDKDF (reference sequence). Trimming stripped 0 bases from V and 0 bases from J, with 9 bases between. The CDR3 runs 16 residues. Here the CDR3 reads CATSRDVSSSNQPQHF. The DNA of the CDR3 is TGTGCCACCAGCAGAGATGTCAGTTCTAGCAATCAGCCCCAGCATTTT.

This chain joins TRBV5-1 and TRBJ2-3; TRBD2 matches at 10 bases. The germline V gene has CDR1 SGHRS and CDR2 YFSETQ. This CDR3 contains 14 residues. V gave up 3 bases and J gave up 5 bases; unmatched junction bases: 3. CDR3 loop: CASSYGLAVDTQYF. DNA of the CDR3: TGCGCCAGCAGCTACGGACTAGCGGTAGATACGCAGTATTTT.

A note on this clone: In the same sample, other DNA sequences code for this CDR3. This rearrangement joins TRBV5-1 to TRBJ2-7; TRBD2 matches at 9 bases. CDR1 and CDR2 from the germline V gene are SGHRS and YFSETQ. The CDR3 loop spans 15 amino acids. Trimming took 4 bases from V and 0 from J; bases not matched to a gene: 5. CDR3 sequence (DNA): TGCGCCAGCAGCGAGACTAGCGGTAGCTCCTACGAGCAGTACTTC. Translation: CASSETSGSSYEQYF. The full variable domain, with the rest looked up from reference TRBV5-1 and TRBJ2-7, is KAGVTQTPRYLIKTRGQQVTLSCSPISGHRSVSWYQQTPGQGLQFLFEYFSETQRNKGNFPGRFSGRQFSNSRSEMNVSTLELGDSALYLCASSETSGSSYEQYFGPGTRLTVT.

The chain recombines TRBV6-6 with TRBJ1-3; no clear D. V was pared by 6 bases and J by 0 bases, with 12 bases between. The CDR3 is made up of 15 amino acids. Germline CDR1 and CDR2: MNHNY and SVGAGI (reference sequence). The CDR3 protein is CASSPPVPSGNTIYF. CDR3 in DNA: TGTGCCAGCAGCCCCCCGGTCCCCTCTGGAAACACCATATATTTT.

A few counts support this clone. The V gene is TRBV5-1, the J gene TRBJ1-6; 9 bases match TRBD1. Germline CDR1 is SGHRS and CDR2 is YFSETQ. V was clipped by 3 bases and J by 10 bases; unmatched bases: 8. The CDR3 totals 15 residues. Here the CDR3 reads CASSSGDREQSPLHF. The DNA for the CDR3 is TGCGCCAGCAGCTCGGGGGACAGGGAACAGTCACCCCTCCACTTT. Complete variable domain (other parts from reference TRBV5-1 and TRBJ1-6): KAGVTQTPRYLIKTRGQQVTLSCSPISGHRSVSWYQQTPGQGLQFLFEYFSETQRNKGNFPGRFSGRQFSNSRSEMNVSTLELGDSALYLCASSSGDREQSPLHFGNGTRLTVT.

This chain joins TRBV27 and TRBJ1-5; D may be TRBD1 (5 bases). V dropped 4 bases and J dropped 0 bases, with 10 bases sitting between them. The germline V gene encodes CDR1 MNHEY and CDR2 SMNVEV (reference sequence). This CDR3 spans 15 amino acids. CDR3 nucleotide sequence: TGTGCCAGCAGTTCGGGGACTTATAGCAATCAGCCCCAGCATTTT. This translates into CASSSGTYSNQPQHF.

The chain combines TRBV7-2 with TRBJ2-7, with D tentatively TRBD1 or TRBD2 (5 bases each). CDR3 length: 14 amino acids. V lost 3 bases to trimming and J lost 12 bases, with 21 bases between them. Germline V lookup: CDR1 SGHTA, CDR2 FQGNSA. CDR3 region: CASSLGKNLGDPYF. CDR3 in DNA: TGTGCCAGCAGCTTGGGAAAGAACTTGGGGGATCCGTACTTC.

The CDR3 loop is CATSDSTSGGPQDTQYF. DNA of the CDR3: TGTGCCACCAGTGACTCAACTAGCGGGGGCCCCCAGGATACGCAGTATTTT. V and J are TRBV24-1 and TRBJ2-3; TRBD2 agrees at 11 bases. Germline V CDR1 and CDR2: KGHDR, SFDVKD. The V segment lost 4 bases and the J segment 6 bases; nucleotides outside the gene matches: 11. This CDR3 comprises 17 residues.

Note on this clone: One end of the junction does not line up with germline, which may come from a read error. The chain is built from TRBV5-1 and TRBJ1-6; D is possibly TRBD1 (5 bases). Germline loops: CDR1 SGHRS, CDR2 YFSETQ. CDR3 length: 13 residues. CDR3 protein: CASSLGGGYIFDF. The CDR3 nucleotides are TGCGCCAGCAGCTTGGGTGGGGGGTACATCTTCGACTTT. Supplemented by reference TRBV5-1 and TRBJ1-6, the full variable domain reads KAGVTQTPRYLIKTRGQQVTLSCSPISGHRSVSWYQQTPGQGLQFLFEYFSETQRNKGNFPGRFSGRQFSNSRSEMNVSTLELGDSALYLCASSLGGGYIFDFGNGTRLTVT.

This chain connects TRBV12-5 to TRBJ2-2; no reliable D call. The CDR3 covers 15 residues. CDR1 and CDR2 (germline): LGHNT, FRNRAP. Trimming shortened V by 5 bases and J by 5 bases, and 15 bases separated the two germline ends. The CDR3 is CASGPNPQVTGELFF. The CDR3 DNA is TGTGCTAGTGGTCCGAACCCCCAGGTAACCGGGGAGCTGTTTTTT.

This chain joins TRBV5-1 and TRBJ1-5; 7 bases line up with TRBD1. The CDR3 loop spans 14 amino acids. V lost 1 base to trimming and J lost 2 bases; unmatched junction nucleotides: 0. Looked up from germline, CDR1 is SGHRS and CDR2 is YFSETQ. CDR3 bases: TGCGCCAGCAGCTTGACAGGGGGCAATCAGCCCCAGCATTTT. It specifies CASSLTGGNQPQHF.

This rearrangement joins TRBV7-8 to TRBJ2-5; TRBD2 agrees at 7 bases. Germline V gene sequence: CDR1 SGHVS, CDR2 FQNEAQ. The CDR3 sequence is 16 residues long. The trim removed 8 bases at V and 1 base at J, leaving 13 bases unmatched. The CDR3 here is CASGGLRGDGQETQYF. CDR3 DNA: TGTGCCAGCGGGGGTCTACGGGGGGACGGCCAAGAGACCCAGTACTTC. Variable domain in full (rest from reference TRBV7-8 and TRBJ2-5): GAGVSQSPRYKVAKRGQDVALRCDPISGHVSLFWYQQALGQGPEFLTYFQNEAQLDKSGLPSDRFFAERPEGSVSTLKIQRTQQEDSAVYLCASGGLRGDGQETQYFGPGTRLLVL.

V and J are TRBV27 and TRBJ1-3; D unresolved. The CDR3 sequence is 13 residues long. V was shortened by 7 bases and J by 4 bases, with 11 bases between the two germline ends. CDR1 and CDR2 (germline): MNHEY, SMNVEV (reference sequence). CDR3 amino acids: CASKNTDGNTIYF. CDR3 coding DNA: TGTGCCAGCAAAAACACGGACGGAAACACCATATATTTT.

The chain joins TRBV19 to TRBJ1-2; 7 bases fit TRBD1. Trimming at V came to 6 bases and at J to 4 bases, leaving 17 bases not matched to a gene. CDR1 LNHDA and CDR2 SQIVND come from the germline V gene (reference sequence). The CDR3 has 17 amino acids. Written as DNA, the CDR3 is TGTGCCAGTAGAGGGGGGCTCGGGACAGTTCGGACCTATGGCTACACCTTC. Encoded protein: CASRGGLGTVRTYGYTF.

The chain combines TRBV6-6 with TRBJ2-7; D could derive from TRBD1 or TRBD2 (5 bases each). The germline gives CDR1 MNHNY, CDR2 SVGAGI (reference sequence). Deletions cut 2 bases from V and 5 bases from J, with 10 bases between. This CDR3 comprises 13 residues. CDR3 DNA: TGTGCCAGCAGTTACCAGGGCGGGCACGAGCAGTACTTC. Its translation is CASSYQGGHEQYF.

The CDR3 loop reads CASNKLSTGVDTQYF. CDR3 DNA: TGTGCCAGCAATAAGCTCTCTACCGGTGTAGATACGCAGTATTTT. This chain connects TRBV28 to TRBJ2-3; D call uncertain. V was cut by 7 bases and J by 5 bases, with 19 bases left in between. Germline-derived CDR1 and CDR2 are MDHEN and SYDVKM. The CDR3 extends over 15 amino acids.

This rearrangement joins TRBV16 to TRBJ1-2, with D perhaps TRBD1 (6 bases). This CDR3 spans 16 amino acids. Between the trimmed V and J ends, which lost 4 bases and 0 bases, there was a span of 15 bases. Per the germline V gene, CDR1 is KGHSY and CDR2 is FQNENV. This CDR3 is CASSPPGAVANYGYTF. The CDR3 DNA follows: TGTGCCAGCAGCCCCCCAGGGGCAGTAGCTAACTATGGCTACACCTTC.

This chain links TRBV19 with TRBJ2-7; 8 bases are shared with TRBD2. Looked up from germline, CDR1 is LNHDA and CDR2 is SQIVND (reference sequence). The CDR3 length is 13 residues. V lost 3 bases and J lost 5; bases outside the gene matches: 3. The CDR3 DNA reads as TGTGCCAGTAGTATGGGACTAGGGAACGAGCAGTACTTC. Its translation is CASSMGLGNEQYF. The whole variable domain, remainder taken from reference TRBV19 and TRBJ2-7, is DGGITQSPKYLFRKEGQNVTLSCEQNLNHDAMYWYRQDPGQGLRLIYYSQIVNDFQKGDIAEGYSVSREKKESFPLTVTSAQKNPTAFYLCASSMGLGNEQYFGPGTRLTVT.

V is TRBV9 and J is TRBJ2-2, with unresolved D. This CDR3 contains 15 residues. Trimming removed 0 bases from V and 5 bases from J, with 11 bases in between. Germline V gives CDR1 SGDLS, CDR2 YYNGEE. The CDR3 DNA reads TGTGCCAGCAGCGTAGTCCCGGGTCCGACCGGGGAGCTGTTTTTT. This encodes CASSVVPGPTGELFF.

The rearrangement uses TRBV10-3 and TRBJ2-5, with no clear D. Germline values: CDR1 ENHRY, CDR2 SYGVKD. The CDR3 totals 9 residues. Trimming cost V 8 bases and J 4 bases, with 2 bases left between them. The CDR3 loop reads CAIRETQYF. The CDR3 DNA is TGTGCCATCCGAGAGACCCAGTACTTC.

This clone occurred a few times. The genes are TRBV19 and TRBJ1-5; the D gene is possibly TRBD1 (6 bases). The CDR3 runs 13 residues. The ends were cut back, 6 bases at V and 7 bases at J, with 13 bases in the middle. Germline V gives CDR1 LNHDA, CDR2 SQIVND (reference sequence). The CDR3 DNA is TGTGCCAGTAGCCAGGGGCACAACCAGCCCCAGCATTTT. Protein sequence: CASSQGHNQPQHF.

The chain combines TRBV7-6 with TRBJ2-2, with 8 nucleotides matching TRBD1. The CDR3 loop spans 16 amino acids. The germline V gene has CDR1 SGHVS and CDR2 FNYEAQ. The J segment lost 5 bases and the V segment lost 5 bases, leaving 10 bases of the junction unmatched. The CDR3 nucleotides are TGTGCCAGCAGCCTTGGACAGGGAAAGCGAACCGGGGAGCTGTTTTTT. Residues: CASSLGQGKRTGELFF.

The chain couples TRBV7-9 to TRBJ2-3; 9 positions agree with TRBD1. The junction had 12 bases not matched to a gene; V was cut back by 5 bases and J by 3 bases. The germline V gene has CDR1 SEHNR and CDR2 FQNEAQ (reference sequence). The CDR3 has 17 amino acids. Here the CDR3 DNA reads TGTGCCAGCAGCCCTACCTGGACAGGGGTCAGGACAGATACGCAGTATTTT. It yields the protein CASSPTWTGVRTDTQYF.

In this sample, this clone turned up once. The V call is TRBV7-9, the J call TRBJ1-5; tentatively, D is TRBD1 (5 bases). V lost 5 bases and J lost 6, with 20 bases in between. In germline, CDR1 is SEHNR, CDR2 FQNEAQ (reference sequence). The CDR3 consists of 16 residues. The CDR3 DNA is TGTGCCAGCAGCCCTGCAGGAGGGCAGGGTAGTCAGCCCCAGCATTTT. It codes for CASSPAGGQGSQPQHF.